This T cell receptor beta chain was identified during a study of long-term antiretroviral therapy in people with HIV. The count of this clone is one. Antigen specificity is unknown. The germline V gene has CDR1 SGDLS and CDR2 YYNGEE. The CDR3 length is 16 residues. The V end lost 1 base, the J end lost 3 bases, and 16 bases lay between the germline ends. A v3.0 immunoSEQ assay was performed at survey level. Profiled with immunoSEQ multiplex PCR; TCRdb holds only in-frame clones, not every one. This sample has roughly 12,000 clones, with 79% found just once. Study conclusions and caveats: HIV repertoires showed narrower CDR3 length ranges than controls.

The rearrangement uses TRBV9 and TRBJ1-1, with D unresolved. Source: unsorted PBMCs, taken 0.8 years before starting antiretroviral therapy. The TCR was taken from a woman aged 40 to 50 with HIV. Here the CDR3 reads CASSVIGLGGYTEAFF. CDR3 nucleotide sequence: TGTGCCAGCAGCGTAATCGGATTAGGCGGGTACACTGAAGCTTTCTTT.